This TCR beta chain came from a study of blood T cells in healthy people across ages. As concerns this clonotype: As yet, its antigen is unknown.

Using a J-beta primer mix together with a sample-barcoded 5' primer, a second PCR was run for about 6 to 12 cycles. Tags on each cDNA molecule came from a template-switch adaptor with 12 random nucleotides. TCRdb used MiXCR to reprocess the 5' RACE reads, holding one entry per CDR3 protein. The sample carries approximately 850,000 distinct CDR3 sequences, roughly 64% recorded once. Isolation recovered at least 7 million PBMCs from every sample. Findings and caveats of the study: The diversity estimates, figures obtained from one million T cells, were considered underestimates. Bulk PBMC profiling left naive and antigen-experienced comparisons inconclusive.

The sample taken for sequencing was blood. The receptor's source is a man aged 25 to 40 in good health.

The CDR3 reads CAISEVGNSGANVLTF. Here the CDR3 DNA reads TGTGCCATCAGTGAAGTCGGCAACTCTGGGGCCAACGTCCTGACTTTC. The J gene is TRBJ2-6, the V gene TRBV10-3; D call uncertain. The CDR3 extends over 16 amino acids. Germline CDR1 is ENHRY and CDR2 is SYGVKD. Trimming stripped 3 bases from V and 0 bases from J, with 9 bases between.